The 30 T cell receptor beta chains below all came from one sample that was sequenced in a study of cytomegalovirus exposure and HLA in healthy donors. Researchers ran the PCR with 60 Vbeta and 13 Jbeta primers. Generated by immunoSEQ multiplex PCR, the TCRdb table keeps only in-frame clones and is missing some. The sample shows 36,000 or so clones, 65% to 90% of them seen only once. Sequencing was done on a sample of PBMCs. These receptors were obtained from a woman under 30 in good health and CMV-seronegative.

Turning to this clone: One end of the junction does not line up with germline, which may come from a read error. The chain carries TRBV5-4 and TRBJ1-2; 8 bases match TRBD1. CDR1 and CDR2 (germline): SGHNT, YYREEE (reference sequence). The length of the CDR3 is 14 residues. The CDR3 sequence is CASSPGPGGYDYTF. The CDR3 bases are TGTGCCAGCAGCCCCGGCCCAGGGGGCTATGACTACACCTTC. Based on the CDR3 plus reference TRBV5-4 and TRBJ1-2, the full variable domain is ETGVTQSPTHLIKTRGQQVTLRCSSQSGHNTVSWYQQALGQGPQFIFQYYREEENGRGNFPPRFSGLQFPNYSSELNVNALELDDSALYLCASSPGPGGYDYTFGSGTRLTVV.

This rearrangement joins TRBV2 to TRBJ1-1; TRBD1 matches 8 bases. This CDR3 is built from 14 residues. Per germline, CDR1 SNHLY and CDR2 FYNNEI. The ends lost 6 bases at V and 2 bases at J; junction bases unmatched: 5. The CDR3 DNA reads TGTGCCAGCAGCTATGGACAGGGAAACACTGAAGCTTTCTTT. As protein: CASSYGQGNTEAFF.

On this clone itself: The junction does not match germline at one end; this may be a read error. V usage is TRBV30 and J usage is TRBJ1-5; a possible D gene is TRBD1 (5 bases). The length of the CDR3 is 14 residues. The germline gives CDR1 GTSNPN, CDR2 SVGIG (reference sequence). CDR3 region: CAWGVKGDIQPQNF. CDR3 bases: TGTGCCTGGGGTGTAAAAGGGGATATTCAGCCCCAGAATTTT.

CDR3 residues: CSAGSSNEKLFF. Written as DNA, the CDR3 is TGCAGCGCGGGATCCTCTAATGAAAAACTGTTTTTT. V usage is TRBV29-1 and J usage is TRBJ1-4, with unresolved D. The germline V gene has CDR1 SQVTM and CDR2 ANQGSEA. The CDR3 is 12 amino acids. Trimming stripped 7 bases from V and 3 bases from J, with 9 bases between.

This clone rates as medium-sized (0.01 to 0.1%). The J gene is TRBJ1-4, the V gene TRBV25-1; possibly TRBD1 for D (5 bases). The CDR3 runs to 14 residues. Germline V lookup: CDR1 MGHDK, CDR2 SYGVNS. V lost 6 bases and J lost 7, with 15 bases in between. CDR3 residues: CASSFEGGVEKLFF. CDR3 DNA: TGTGCCAGCAGCTTCGAAGGAGGGGTTGAAAAACTGTTTTTT.

CDR3 amino acids: CASSLGDFHGNSPLHF. For the CDR3, the DNA is TGTGCCAGCAGCTTGGGGGACTTTCACGGGAATTCACCCCTCCACTTT. The chain links TRBV11-2 to TRBJ1-6; maybe TRBD1 (5 bases). Deletions cut 3 bases from V and 7 bases from J, with 16 bases between. This CDR3 has 16 amino acids. Germline values: CDR1 SGHAT, CDR2 FQNNGV.

This clone appeared once. V is TRBV7-2 and J is TRBJ2-3; D gene unclear. The CDR3 consists of 13 residues. Germline V gene lookup returns CDR1 SGHTA and CDR2 FQGNSA. V lost 6 bases to trimming and J lost 6 bases, with 13 bases between them. CDR3 residues: CASRLNARDTQYF. In nucleotides, the CDR3 is TGTGCCAGCAGGCTCAACGCCCGGGATACGCAGTATTTT.

In regard to this clone: This CDR3 is also generated by other DNA sequences in the sample. This sequence joins TRBV6-1 and TRBJ2-5; D remains ambiguous. The CDR3 contains 11 residues. Germline CDR1 and CDR2: MNHNS and SASEGT. The V end lost 6 bases, the J end lost 1 base, and 3 bases lay between the germline ends. The CDR3 DNA sequence: TGTGCCAGCAGCCTCCAAGAGACCCAGTACTTC. This sequence encodes CASSLQETQYF.

Note on this clone: The junction differs from germline at one of its ends, possibly a read error. The gene calls are TRBV13 and TRBJ1-2; unclear D gene. This CDR3 contains 15 residues. CDR1 PRHDT and CDR2 FYEKMQ come from the germline V gene (reference sequence). For the CDR3, the DNA is TGTGCCAGCAGCTTAGATGGCAGAGCTAACTATGGCTACCCCTTC. Residues: CASSLDGRANYGYPF. The whole variable domain, filled in from reference TRBV13 and TRBJ1-2, reads AAGVIQSPRHLIKEKRETATLKCYPIPRHDTVYWYQQGPGQDPQFLISFYEKMQSDKGSIPDRFSAQQFSDYHSELNMSSLELGDSALYFCASSLDGRANYGYPFGSGTRLTVV.

This clone came up once. V gene TRBV5-4 combines with J gene TRBJ2-5; possible D gene TRBD1, 6 bases. The germline V gene encodes CDR1 SGHNT and CDR2 YYREEE (reference sequence). This CDR3 is 16 amino acids long. V was cut by 3 bases and J by 2 bases, with 17 bases left in between. CDR3 loop: CASSSGTNRVQETQYF. CDR3 DNA: TGTGCCAGCAGCTCGGGAACGAACAGGGTTCAAGAGACCCAGTACTTC. Using reference TRBV5-4 and TRBJ2-5 for the parts outside the CDR3, the full variable domain is ETGVTQSPTHLIKTRGQQVTLRCSSQSGHNTVSWYQQALGQGPQFIFQYYREEENGRGNFPPRFSGLQFPNYSSELNVNALELDDSALYLCASSSGTNRVQETQYFGPGTRLLVL.

This clone was detected only once. The rearrangement joins TRBV7-2 to TRBJ2-3; no reliable D call. The CDR3 has 12 residues. Germline loops: CDR1 SGHTA, CDR2 FQGNSA. The V end lost 4 bases, the J end lost 5 bases, and 7 bases lay between the germline ends. CDR3 coding DNA: TGTGCCAGCAGCTCGTACGGAGATACGCAGTATTTT. Translating it yields CASSSYGDTQYF.

For this clone: Distinct nucleotide sequences in the sample also encode this CDR3. This chain joins TRBV5-4 and TRBJ1-1, with D unresolved. The CDR3 contains 13 residues. V was clipped by 4 bases and J by 0 bases, with 7 bases between them. CDR1 is SGHNT, CDR2 YYREEE, per germline (reference sequence). The CDR3 loop is CASSTTLNTEAFF. In DNA form, the CDR3 reads TGTGCCAGCAGCACTACCTTGAACACTGAAGCTTTCTTT.

The chain combines TRBV10-3 with TRBJ2-1; D not certain. The CDR3 is 14 amino acids. Germline V lookup: CDR1 ENHRY, CDR2 SYGVKD. V lost 6 bases and J lost 0, with 9 bases in between. CDR3 bases: TGTGCCATCAGATCCGCTAGCTCCTACAATGAGCAGTTCTTC. Its translation is CAIRSASSYNEQFF.

The genes are TRBV27 and TRBJ2-1; TRBD2 might be the D (5 bases). Germline CDR1 reads MNHEY; CDR2 reads SMNVEV (reference sequence). This CDR3 spans 12 amino acids. Trimming took off 5 bases at V and 6 bases at J, with 8 bases between the two ends. CDR3 residues: CASSPSINEQFF. The CDR3 coding sequence is TGTGCCAGCAGTCCTAGCATCAATGAGCAGTTCTTC.

This clone was seen more than once but under ten times. The V gene is TRBV6-6, the J gene TRBJ2-1; 8 bases are shared with TRBD2. V lost 6 bases and J lost 7; bases outside the gene matches: 5. Germline CDR1 is MNHNY and CDR2 is SVGAGI (reference sequence). This CDR3 region has 13 residues. CDR3 in DNA: TGTGCCAGCAGCCCACCTAGCGGGAATGAGCAGTTCTTC. Protein sequence: CASSPPSGNEQFF.

This clone was detected a few times. This chain connects TRBV25-1 to TRBJ1-5, with 7 bases that match TRBD1. This CDR3 has 17 residues. V trimming: 2 bases; J trimming: 0 bases; junction bases outside the gene matches: 7. Germline loops: CDR1 MGHDK, CDR2 SYGVNS. CDR3 amino acids: CASSERDSPYSNQPQHF. In DNA form, the CDR3 reads TGTGCCAGCAGTGAAAGGGACAGCCCTTATAGCAATCAGCCCCAGCATTTT.

J is TRBJ2-3 and V is TRBV5-6; 10 nucleotides match TRBD2. The germline gives CDR1 SGHDT, CDR2 YYEEEE. The junction had 8 bases not matched to a gene; V was cut back by 7 bases and J by 6 bases. The CDR3 runs to 14 residues. The chain's CDR3 is CASGIAGGYDTQYF. CDR3 DNA sequence: TGTGCCAGCGGAATAGCGGGGGGTTACGATACGCAGTATTTT.

With respect to this clone: Other DNA sequences within the sample encode an identical CDR3. The J gene is TRBJ2-3, the V gene TRBV15, with 8 bases that match TRBD2. V lost 1 base, J lost 6 bases, and 3 bases stayed unmatched. This CDR3 contains 14 residues. Germline CDR1 LNHNV, CDR2 YYDKDF (reference sequence). The CDR3 region has the DNA TGTGCCACCAGCAGAGCGGGGGGGCCTGATACGCAGTATTTT. Protein product: CATSRAGGPDTQYF.

The V call is TRBV27, the J call TRBJ1-2; 8 positions match TRBD1. The V gene end was trimmed by 3 bases and the J gene end by 4 bases; junction bases not matched to a gene: 13. This CDR3 is 17 amino acids long. CDR1 MNHEY and CDR2 SMNVEV come from the germline V gene (reference sequence). The CDR3: CASSFLGQGSEGYGYTF. The DNA of the CDR3 is TGTGCCAGCAGTTTCCTAGGACAGGGATCGGAGGGCTATGGCTACACCTTC.

V is TRBV6-4 and J is TRBJ1-1, with a tentative D call TRBD1 (5 bases). V was pared by 2 bases and J by 1 base, with 11 bases between. Germline CDR1 is MRHNA and CDR2 is SNTAGT. The CDR3 sequence is 15 residues long. The CDR3 protein is CASSDPDRENTEAFF. The DNA of the CDR3 is TGTGCCAGCAGTGACCCTGACAGAGAGAACACTGAAGCTTTCTTT.

The chain links TRBV7-2 to TRBJ1-5; D call uncertain. With 4 bases removed from V and 0 bases from J, the gap between germline ends came to 4 bases. The CDR3 has 13 residues. Germline V CDR1 and CDR2: SGHTA, FQGNSA. CDR3 protein: CASSSYSNQPQHF. The CDR3 nucleotides are TGTGCCAGCAGCTCTTATAGCAATCAGCCCCAGCATTTT.

In nucleotides, the CDR3 is TGTGCCAGCAGCCGACCGGGGGTCGGGCGGGAGACCCAGTACTTC. Encoded protein: CASSRPGVGRETQYF. The chain links TRBV9 to TRBJ2-5, with D possibly TRBD2 on 6 matching bases. V gave up 4 bases and J gave up 5 bases, with 18 bases separating them. This CDR3 is built from 15 residues. The germline gives CDR1 SGDLS, CDR2 YYNGEE.

This chain links TRBV6-6 with TRBJ2-7; D is perhaps TRBD2 (6 bases). Trimming removed 10 bases from V and 7 bases from J, with 23 bases in between. From germline, CDR1 is MNHNY and CDR2 SVGAGI (reference sequence). This CDR3 is 14 amino acids long. This CDR3 is CAIRRTQEGREQYF. Here the CDR3 DNA reads TGTGCCATCAGACGAACTCAGGAGGGTAGGGAGCAGTACTTC.

V usage is TRBV7-9 and J usage is TRBJ1-1; D remains unclear. There are 14 residues in the CDR3. Trimming removed 3 bases from V and 4 bases from J, with 12 bases in between. Germline-derived CDR1 and CDR2 are SEHNR and FQNEAQ (reference sequence). CDR3 sequence: CASSFGQEGTEAFF. Here the CDR3 DNA reads TGTGCCAGCAGCTTTGGCCAGGAGGGCACTGAAGCTTTCTTT.

A note on this clone: An end of the junction does not agree with germline; a read error may underlie this. The genes are TRBV6-5 and TRBJ1-2, with TRBD1 matching over 8 bases. Germline-derived CDR1 and CDR2 are MNHEY and SVGAGI. CDR3 length equals 15 residues. The CDR3 DNA follows: TGTGCCAGCAGTCCGGACAGGGCTGGTAACTATGGCTACCCCTTC. This codes for CASSPDRAGNYGYPF.

The chain employs TRBV2 and TRBJ2-5; tentative D call: TRBD1 (5 bases). The CDR3 consists of 15 residues. Germline assignment: CDR1 SNHLY and CDR2 FYNNEI. Trimming stripped 4 bases from V and 0 bases from J, with 12 bases between. CDR3 DNA: TGTGCCAGCAGTGGGGCCAGGGTGTACCAAGAGACCCAGTACTTC. It encodes CASSGARVYQETQYF.

This clone has only one observation. The chain uses TRBV14 and TRBJ2-5; the D is unclear. CDR3 size: 11 residues. The germline V gene encodes CDR1 SGHDN and CDR2 FVKESK. V was shortened by 4 bases and J by 3 bases, with 3 bases between the two germline ends. In DNA, the CDR3 is TGTGCCAGCAGCCTTAAAGAGACCCAGTACTTC. This encodes CASSLKETQYF.

The genes are TRBV5-1 and TRBJ2-2; 9 nucleotides align to TRBD2. From germline, CDR1 is SGHRS and CDR2 YFSETQ. This CDR3 region has 17 residues. The V and J ends lost 4 bases and 5 bases, in that order; junction bases with no gene match: 12. CDR3 protein: CASSGAGGPTSTGELFF. Written as DNA, the CDR3 is TGCGCCAGCAGCGGGGCGGGGGGGCCGACGAGTACCGGGGAGCTGTTTTTT. The variable domain in full, with the rest retrieved from reference TRBV5-1 and TRBJ2-2, is KAGVTQTPRYLIKTRGQQVTLSCSPISGHRSVSWYQQTPGQGLQFLFEYFSETQRNKGNFPGRFSGRQFSNSRSEMNVSTLELGDSALYLCASSGAGGPTSTGELFFGEGSRLTVL.

V is TRBV6-4 and J is TRBJ2-7; tentatively, D is TRBD2 (7 bases). Trimming removed 0 bases from V and 7 bases from J, with 19 bases in between. This CDR3 is 16 amino acids long. Germline V lookup: CDR1 MRHNA, CDR2 SNTAGT. CDR3 DNA sequence: TGTGCCAGCAGTGACTCGACCGCGGGGGCTCCGGGAGAGCAGTACTTC. Protein: CASSDSTAGAPGEQYF.

The chain couples TRBV11-2 to TRBJ2-5; no firm D call. CDR1 is SGHAT, CDR2 FQNNGV, per germline. V was shortened by 3 bases and J by 2 bases, with 7 bases between the two germline ends. The CDR3 is 13 amino acids. Written as DNA, the CDR3 is TGTGCCAGCAGCTTTGGGCAACAAGAGACCCAGTACTTC. It is translated as CASSFGQQETQYF.